The entry that follows covers one T cell receptor beta chain sequence. Germline V gives CDR1 GTSNPN, CDR2 SVGIG (reference sequence). The CDR3 loop spans 14 amino acids. V lost 0 bases, J lost 2 bases, and 7 bases lay in between. TCRbeta library preparation incorporated unique molecular identifiers. TCRdb called the PCR reads again in MiXCR, with one record for every CDR3 protein. In the table there are 200,000 to 250,000 distinct CDR3 sequences, around 11% of which are singletons. These data are taken from a study of T-cell reconstitution after alpha-beta-depleted transplantation in children. This sequence originates from a human donor who donated a stem cell graft to a child with acute lymphoblastic leukemia. The rearrangement uses TRBV30 and TRBJ2-2, with D hard to call. This sample comprised PBMCs from the stem cell graft donor, obtained from the stem cell graft. In nucleotides, the CDR3 is TGTGCCTGGAGTGTGAGGCTAAACACCGGGGAGCTGTTTTTT. Protein sequence: CAWSVRLNTGELFF.